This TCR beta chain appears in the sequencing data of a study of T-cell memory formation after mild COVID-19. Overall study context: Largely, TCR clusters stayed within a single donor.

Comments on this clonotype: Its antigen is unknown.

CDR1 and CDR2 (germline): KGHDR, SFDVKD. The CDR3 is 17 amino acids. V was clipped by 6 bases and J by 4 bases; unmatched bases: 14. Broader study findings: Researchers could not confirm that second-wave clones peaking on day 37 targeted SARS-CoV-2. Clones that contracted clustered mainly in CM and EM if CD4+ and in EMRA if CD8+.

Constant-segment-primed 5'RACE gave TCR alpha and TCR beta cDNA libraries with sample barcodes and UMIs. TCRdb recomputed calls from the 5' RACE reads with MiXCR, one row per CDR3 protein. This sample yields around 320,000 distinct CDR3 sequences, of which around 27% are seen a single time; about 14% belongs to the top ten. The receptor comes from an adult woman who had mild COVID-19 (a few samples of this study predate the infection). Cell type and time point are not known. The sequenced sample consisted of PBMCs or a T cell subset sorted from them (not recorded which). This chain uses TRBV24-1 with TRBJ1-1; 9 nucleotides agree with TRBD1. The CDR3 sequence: CATSKRGQGRPGTEAFF. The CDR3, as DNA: TGTGCCACCAGTAAGCGGGGACAGGGCCGGCCGGGCACTGAAGCTTTCTTT.